This T cell receptor (beta chain) comes out of a study of vaccination effects on CD4 cells after COVID-19. Overall study: Each participant was given two doses of one vaccine (BNT162b2 or mRNA-1273). Overall study findings and caveats: In healthy vaccinees, only 1 of 255 vaccine-induced clones cross-reacted with common cold coronaviruses. By a late point after vaccination, infection- and vaccine-induced clones had shrunk markedly through clonal contraction.

ViraFEST assay sequencing came after antigen-specific CD4+ T cells were expanded with viral peptide pools. Cultured cells yielded isolated CD4+ T cells after approximately nine days. Nucleocapsid antibodies were negative in the vaccine recipients, who had never had SARS-CoV-2 infection. IL-2 medium supplanted half the medium on days 3 and 7. Germline lookup yields CDR1 WNHNN and CDR2 SYGVQD (reference sequence). The CDR3 runs to 13 residues. Trimming removed 5 bases from V and 0 bases from J, with 7 bases in between. TCRdb's table, derived via immunoSEQ multiplex PCR, lists solely in-frame clones and lacks some. The data hold about 21,000 clones, with roughly 80% observed a single time. In the case of this clone: Its target is not known.

The sample was CD4+ T cells from PBMCs cultured with HCoV-NL63 spike peptides, taken before COVID-19 vaccination. The chain carries TRBV10-1 and TRBJ2-5; the D is unclear. The origin of this receptor is a human donor who received a COVID-19 vaccine. The CDR3 DNA is TGCGCCAGCAGTCCGTGGTACCAAGAGACCCAGTACTTC. This sequence encodes CASSPWYQETQYF.